Sequencing of this TCR beta chain was carried out in a study of memory CD8 T cells in hepatitis C reinfection (dated by TCRdb to 2015 to 2018). Background on the whole study: Of the five donors, three spontaneously resolved two consecutive HCV infections, and two cleared a primary infection but developed chronic infection after reinfection. Pre-reinfection samples were collected between 55 and 20 weeks before reinfection was detected. The TCR beta repertoire of virus-specific CD8 T cells was tracked longitudinally in about five donors across an HCV reinfection episode. HCV reinfection was defined as a positive HCV RNA test following two negative tests taken at least 60 days apart. Between about 2008 and 2012, 4 to 6 reinfection cases that had stored pre-reinfection samples were identified. In the reinfection study, participants who had resolved a prior HCV infection were followed every 3 months. Results and caveats for the whole study, not just this receptor: Because only a few donors were included, definitive conclusions about public clonotypes linked to secondary clearance were beyond the reach of the study.

Notes on this clone: No cognate antigen has been identified for it. No per-base quality is available; no much larger clone lies one base away.

The time point label on this specimen signifies: pre-reinfection, 55 to 20 weeks before reinfection detection. The sorted cells were sequenced directly ex vivo, without any in vitro expansion ahead of TCR sequencing. The donors, who were people who inject drugs, were enrolled in the Montreal Acute Hepatitis C Cohort Study (HEPCO) in Canada. Total naive CD8 T cells, sorted as viable CD3+ CD8+ CD45RO-, came from a couple of donors at all three reinfection time points as controls. Before sorting, cryopreserved peripheral blood mononuclear cells were thawed and used as the source for purifying CD8 T cells. Negative selection with the MACS CD8+ T cell Isolation Kit was used to enrich CD8 T cells. Cell sorting was done on a BD FACSAria II sorter with FACSDiva software, and data were analyzed with FlowJo. The germline V gene specifies MNHNS as CDR1 and SASEGT as CDR2. Ends trimmed: V by 2 bases, J by 4 bases; bases unmatched to a gene: 6. Measured from the cysteine to the phenylalanine, the CDR3 is 15 residues long. Only the CDR3 DNA is retained, 45 bases long and in frame from the first base.

The library was produced with the immunoSEQ multiplex PCR assay. Genomic DNA was extracted from sorted cells, and the TCR beta V, D and J regions were sequenced by Adaptive Biotechnologies' automated high-throughput method. CDR3 regions were amplified with a two-step, bias-controlled multiplex PCR. Amplified TCR beta libraries were sequenced on an Illumina instrument. From the authors' description of their analysis: Demultiplexed reads were processed to reduce amplification and sequencing bias, and CDR3 sequences were assigned to gene families using the IMGT database. Repertoire data were analyzed with ImmunoSEQ software version 2.0. Out-of-frame sequences and sequences with stop codons in the CDR3 were removed from clonotype lists. Any clonotype with a frequency under 0.01% was left out, since that frequency corresponded to less than one cell. Richness was computed as observed richness divided by input cell number, and evenness as Shannon entropy divided by log observed richness. Repertoire diversity and the similarity between time points were measured using Simpson diversity and Morisita-Horn overlap indices. Clonotypes were grouped as dominant (>1%), sub-dominant (0.5-0.99%), low abundance (0.1-0.49%) or lowest abundance (<0.1%). A germline index was derived by subtracting total nucleotide additions from total CDR3 length and dividing the result by total CDR3 length. Held by TCRdb, this immuneACCESS table contains in-frame sequences only and omits some clones. Under half of the omission traces to an unresolved V gene where checked; the cause of the rest is unknown. V and J calls and clone size are those listed in that table; D and trimming were worked out from the DNA. The sample contains approximately 51,000 clones, roughly 90% of them found a single time. About 1% of the sample rests with the top ten.

The receptor was isolated from a young man with hepatitis C virus infection. The receptor chain draws on TRBV6-1 and TRBJ2-5, with 8 bases aligning to TRBD2. The specimen sequenced was naive CD8+ T cells sorted from blood. The cell subset or site label of this sample denotes: total naive CD8+CD45RO- T cells. The CDR3 protein sequence reads: CASSEYGGAIETQYF. The bases are TGTGCCAGCAGTGAATACGGGGGGGCTATAGAGACCCAGTACTTC.